This TCR beta chain was observed in a study of blood T cell repertoires in COVID-19 (dated by TCRdb to between 2020 and 2021). Concerning the study at large: Collaborator samples came from the United States, Italy and Spain and covered acute and convalescent phases of COVID-19. The material from the prospective study consisted of cDNA or gDNA derived from T cells, B-cell-depleted T cells, or PBMCs. Subjects who had been exposed to COVID-19, were actively infected with it, or had recovered from it provided the deeply sampled blood TCRbeta repertoires that made up the dataset. The repertoires were released in a freely available public database intended as a resource for research on the immune response to SARS-CoV-2. Samples came from the ongoing ImmuneRACE study (first 160 participants) plus 1,254 subjects from 6 global collaborators. Sample metadata almost always included a de-identified subject ID, COVID-19 status, age in years and sex. HLA class I and class II types, where available, came from metadata supplied by the sample provider rather than from assay-based typing. The study at large found these results: The quantity of clinical and demographic metadata differed by source and by participant and was supplied without curation.

The immunoSEQ Assay, a bias-controlled multiplex PCR, was used to amplify TCRbeta CDR3 regions from genomic DNA. On the study's bioinformatics: The number of nucleated cells in each sample was estimated from the amplification of reference gene primers within the assay. Sequence reads were collapsed and filtered to measure the absolute abundance of every unique TCRbeta CDR3 rearrangement. Productive Simpson clonality was computed per sample as the square root of Simpson's diversity index over productive rearrangements. TCRdb holds this immuneACCESS table with in-frame rearrangements only. Some clones are missing; in checked studies, unresolved V genes explain under half, and the rest has no known cause. For V, J and clone size, that table is used; D and trimming come from the DNA. The sample table holds 310,000 or so clones, of which about 91% were seen once. The ten largest clones capture 7.5% to 10% of the sample.

The CDR3, from cysteine to phenylalanine, totals 16 residues. The sequence is cut down to CDR3 DNA, 48 bases in frame from base 1. The CDR1 and CDR2 encoded by the germline V gene (reference sequence) are SGHKS and YYEKEE. V is shortened by 4 bases, J by 1 base, and the region joining them spans 17 bases. One collaborating source in Seattle enrolled patients during active infection and followed them longitudinally through the course of disease. Each collaborating institution followed its own protocols to collect whole blood in K2EDTA tubes. For TCRbeta analysis, collaborators shipped samples in one of three forms: frozen whole blood, isolated PBMCs, or DNA extracted from either of those sample types. Notes on this clone: No cognate antigen has been identified for it. Base qualities were left out, and no much larger clone turns up one base away.

Sequencing input: peripheral blood. The chain employs TRBV5-5 and TRBJ2-5; TRBD1 is perhaps the D gene, given 5 matching bases. This clonotype was sampled from a man aged 25-45 years with COVID-19, enrolled during active disease. The DNA sequence is TGTGCCAGCAGCCCTGCCCAGGGATTTCCCCAAGAGACCCAGTACTTC. Protein translation: CASSPAQGFPQETQYF. The full variable domain, completed from the reference TRBV5-5 and TRBJ2-5 proteins outside the CDR3, reads DAGVTQSPTHLIKTRGQQVTLRCSPISGHKSVSWYQQVLGQGPQFIFQYYEKEERGRGNFPDRFSARQFPNYSSELNVNALLLGDSALYLCASSPAQGFPQETQYFGPGTRLLVL.